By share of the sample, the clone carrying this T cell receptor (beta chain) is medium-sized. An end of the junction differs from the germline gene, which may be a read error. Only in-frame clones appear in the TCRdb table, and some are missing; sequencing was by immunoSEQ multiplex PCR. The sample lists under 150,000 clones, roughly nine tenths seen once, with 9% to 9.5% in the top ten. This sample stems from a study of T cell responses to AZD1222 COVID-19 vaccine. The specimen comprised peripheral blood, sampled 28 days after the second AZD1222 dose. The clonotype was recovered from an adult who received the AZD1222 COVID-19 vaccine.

The CDR3: CASSRQGYQETQYF. The CDR3 region has the DNA TGTGCTAGCAGCCGGCAGGGATACCAAGAGACCCAGTACTTC. This sequence joins TRBV7-7 and TRBJ2-5; D is possibly TRBD1 (5 bases). The CDR3 length is 14 residues. From germline, CDR1 is SSHAT and CDR2 FNYEAQ (reference sequence).